This T cell receptor (beta chain) was identified in a study of shared T cell receptors in the human thymus. Germline V gene data show CDR1 as MGHRA and CDR2 as YSYEKL. Between the trimmed V and J ends, which lost 1 base and 4 bases, there was a span of 12 bases. CDR3 length equals 15 residues. Using immunoSEQ multiplex PCR, the repertoire was profiled, and TCRdb retains in-frame clones only, with some absent. The sample yields about 610,000 clones, around nine tenths seen once. The same specimen was also included in a second study, on human thymus T cells. From that report: The thymus was resected at corrective cardiac surgery. Unrelated individuals had highly overlapping thymic repertoires, as reported in related research.

The source of this sequence is a boy in the first two years of life with a congenital heart defect. The sequencing sample was made of thymocytes. The chain uses TRBV4-1 and TRBJ2-3; maybe TRBD2 (6 bases). The CDR3 loop is CASSQGGREADTQYF. The DNA of the CDR3 is TGCGCCAGCAGCCAAGGGGGTAGGGAGGCAGATACGCAGTATTTT.